This TCR beta chain was profiled in a study of T cell responses to AZD1222 COVID-19 vaccine. Data came from immunoSEQ multiplex PCR; TCRdb stores just in-frame clones and leaves some out. The sample holds about 93,000 clones, about 87% seen once. The sequenced sample was peripheral blood, obtained on day 0 of AZD1222 vaccination. This sequence was found in an adult in good health.

The CDR3 DNA reads TGTGCCAGCAGCCAAGTAGGCACACTGTTTTTT. Its protein product is CASSQVGTLFF. The chain carries TRBV3-1 (or the pseudogene TRBV3-2) and TRBJ1-4; no clear D gene. This CDR3 region has 11 residues. Trimming removed 1 base at V and 13 bases at J, with 7 bases between. From germline, CDR1 is LGHDT and CDR2 YNNKEL (reference sequence).